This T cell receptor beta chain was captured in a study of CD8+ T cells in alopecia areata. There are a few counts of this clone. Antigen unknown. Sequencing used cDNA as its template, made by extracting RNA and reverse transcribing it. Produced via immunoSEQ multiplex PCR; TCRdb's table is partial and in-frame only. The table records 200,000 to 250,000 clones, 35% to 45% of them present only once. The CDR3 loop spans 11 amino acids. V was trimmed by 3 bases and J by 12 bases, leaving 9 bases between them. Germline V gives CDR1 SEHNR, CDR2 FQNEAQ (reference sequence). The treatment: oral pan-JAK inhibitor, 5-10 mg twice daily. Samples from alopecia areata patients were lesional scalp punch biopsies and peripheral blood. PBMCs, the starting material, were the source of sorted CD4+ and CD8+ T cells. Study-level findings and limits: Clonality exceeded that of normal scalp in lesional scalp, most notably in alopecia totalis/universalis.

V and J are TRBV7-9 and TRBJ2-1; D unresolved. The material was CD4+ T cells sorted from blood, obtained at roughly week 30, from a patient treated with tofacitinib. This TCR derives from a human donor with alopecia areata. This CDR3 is CASSFQYGQFF. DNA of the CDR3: TGTGCCAGCAGCTTTCAGTATGGGCAGTTCTTC.